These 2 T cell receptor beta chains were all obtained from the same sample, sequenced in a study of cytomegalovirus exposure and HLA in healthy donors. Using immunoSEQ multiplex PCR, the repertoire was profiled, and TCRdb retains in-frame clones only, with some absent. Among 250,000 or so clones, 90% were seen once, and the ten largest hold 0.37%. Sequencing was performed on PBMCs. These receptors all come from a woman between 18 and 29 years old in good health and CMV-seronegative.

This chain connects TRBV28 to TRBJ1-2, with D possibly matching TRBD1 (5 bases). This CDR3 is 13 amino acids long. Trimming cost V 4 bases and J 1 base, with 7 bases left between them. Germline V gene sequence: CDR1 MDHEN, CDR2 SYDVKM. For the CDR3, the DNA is TGTGCCAGCAGTTCGACAGTTAACTATGGCTACACCTTC. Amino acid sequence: CASSSTVNYGYTF.

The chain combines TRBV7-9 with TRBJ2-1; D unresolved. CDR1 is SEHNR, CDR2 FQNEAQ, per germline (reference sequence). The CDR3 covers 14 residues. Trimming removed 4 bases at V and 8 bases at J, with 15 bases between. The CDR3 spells CASSYPTTLDEQFF. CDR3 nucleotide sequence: TGTGCCAGCAGCTATCCGACAACTCTGGATGAGCAGTTCTTC.